One T cell receptor (beta chain) is described in this entry. No qualities accompany the bases; no much larger clone lies one base away. To study recall of gluten-specific T cells, treated celiac disease patients who were on a gluten-free diet went through a 14-day oral dietary gluten challenge. Tetramer-binding CD3+ CD8- CD4+ T cells were gated among live lamina propria cells, with CD11c, CD14, CD15, CD19 and CD56 cells excluded. Cells were sorted on an Aria II cell sorter as single cells, and also in bulk when tetramer-positive cells were relatively numerous. At baseline and again on day 14, under 10 duodenal biopsies were taken from each challenged patient. Cryopreserved lamina propria cell suspensions were obtained from biopsies through removal of epithelium with EDTA, digestion with collagenase, homogenization and filtration. Before tetramer-binding CD4+ T cells were sorted, thawed cells were stained with a pool of PE-conjugated HLA-DQ:gluten tetramers that present immunodominant gluten epitopes.

The germline V end is reduced by 1 base and the J end by 7 bases; junction bases left unmatched: 2. From a lookup of the germline V gene, CDR1 and CDR2 are LGHNA and YSLEER. From cysteine to phenylalanine, the CDR3 is 13 amino acids long. The entry retains the CDR3 DNA only, 39 bases that are in frame from base 1. The sample belongs to a study of T cells during gluten challenge in celiac disease (dated by TCRdb to the late 2010s). Broadly, across the study: Paired single-cell TCR sequencing was done for seven or eight challenge participants who showed a significant increase in HLA-DQ:gluten tetramer-binding T cells. On the Illumina MiSeq, paired-end 250 bp sequencing was performed for single-cell libraries and paired-end 300 bp sequencing was performed for bulk libraries. Blood was collected at baseline, day 6 and day 14 of the challenge, and duodenal biopsies at baseline and day 14. General study outcomes and caveats: Across 7 patients, 12-44% of single-cell TCR-alpha/beta clonotypes at the latest time point were also present at baseline; bulk data gave roughly 51-56%. Clonal expansion rose on day 6, as shown by reduced sample-corrected Shannon diversity of circulating gluten-specific T cells. A peak in circulating gluten-specific T cells was observed on day 6, and the day-6 repertoire appeared to be composed largely of expanded preexisting memory clonotypes.

Libraries were built with single-cell sequencing. The run used an Illumina MiSeq. Three nested PCRs using multiplexed primers that cover all TRA and TRB V genes were used to amplify paired single-cell TCR-alpha and TCR-beta sequences. The paper's data handling went like this. Selected pRESTO steps were used to preprocess reads, and IMGT/HighV-QUEST was used to assign V, D, J genes and CDR3 junctions. Single cells were retained only when identified as valid singletons with at most three chains, each chain being supported by 100 or more reads. A clonotype was defined by identical paired TCR-alpha/beta nucleotide sequences, and sharing of only 0.2% between patients indicated that cross-contamination was negligible. In samples with more than 20 cells, repertoire diversity was estimated using an undersampling-corrected Shannon index. Clones were called with MiXCR by TCRdb after fastp trimmed the public reads at Q25, and only in-frame beta chains were retained. Every distinct CDR3 protein forms one entry, paired with its most common genes and DNA. The V and J calls shown here were made by TCRdb, not taken from the authors' results. The sample table records 350 to 500 distinct CDR3 sequences; about 30% of these occur just once. The ten most abundant clones make up roughly 50% of the sample.

The receptor comes from a female donor with celiac disease. The receptor chain draws on TRBV4-3 and TRBJ2-7; TRBD2 fits 9 bases in the junction. The sequencing here drew on gluten-specific CD4+ T cells sorted from the duodenum using tetramers, taken at baseline or on day 14 of gluten challenge (not recorded which). The CDR3 sequence is CASSQVAGGEQYF. In nucleotide form, the sequence is TGCGCCAGCAGCCAAGTTGCGGGGGGGGAGCAGTACTTC.